This entry lists 7 T cell receptor beta chains sequenced from one sample in a study of T-cell reconstitution after alpha-beta-depleted transplantation in children. Unique molecular identifiers were incorporated when the TCRbeta library was constructed. TCRdb called the PCR reads again in MiXCR, with one record for every CDR3 protein. The data hold some 240,000 distinct CDR3 sequences, with more than 10% observed a single time. The material sequenced was PBMCs from the stem cell graft donor, taken from the stem cell graft. The receptor set was obtained from a human donor who donated a stem cell graft to a child with acute lymphoblastic leukemia.

The sample holds many counts of this clonotype. The chain couples TRBV12-3 or TRBV12-4 to TRBJ1-2; unclear D gene. The length of the CDR3 is 12 residues. The ends were cut back, 5 bases at V and 7 bases at J, with 11 bases in the middle. The CDR3 protein is CASSIIAGGYTF. The DNA of the CDR3 is TGTGCCAGCAGTATTATCGCGGGTGGCTACACCTTC.

At least ten counts were recorded for this clonotype. The chain is built from TRBV29-1 and TRBJ2-2; tentative D call: TRBD1 (6 bases). The CDR3 spans 13 residues. Germline lookup yields CDR1 SQVTM and CDR2 ANQGSEA. With 7 bases removed from V and 1 base from J, the gap between germline ends came to 10 bases. The DNA of the CDR3 is TGCAGCGGGTGGGGACAGAACACCGGGGAGCTGTTTTTT. Translation gives CSGWGQNTGELFF.

A remark on this clonotype: Just one base apart from a much larger clone, this may be a read error. A read error is likely, as this CDR3 ends without the conserved phenylalanine or tryptophan. The genes are TRBV27 and TRBJ2-2; no clear D gene. This CDR3 has 11 amino acids. Germline assignment: CDR1 MNHEY and CDR2 SMNVEV (reference sequence). V lost 4 bases to trimming and J lost 6 bases, with 3 bases between them. The CDR3 sequence is CASSSAGELFY. The CDR3, as DNA: TGTGCCAGCAGTTCGGCCGGGGAGCTGTTTTAT.

This clonotype came up many times. This sequence joins TRBV10-3 and TRBJ1-5; tentative D call: TRBD1 (5 bases). In germline, CDR1 is ENHRY, CDR2 SYGVKD. V dropped 3 bases and J dropped 4 bases, with 13 bases sitting between them. CDR3 length: 15 amino acids. The CDR3 nucleotides read TGTGCCATCAGTGAAGGGACTGCCCGGAATCAGCCCCAGCATTTT. Encoded protein: CAISEGTARNQPQHF.

Ten or more counts support this clonotype. The chain uses TRBV27 and TRBJ1-2; 7 bases are shared with TRBD1. J lost 7 bases, V lost 0 bases, and 8 bases had no gene match. Germline V gene data show CDR1 as MNHEY and CDR2 as SMNVEV (reference sequence). This CDR3 spans 15 amino acids. The CDR3 DNA follows: TGTGCCAGCAGTTTATCCATGACAGGGATGGGTGGCTACACCTTC. Its protein product is CASSLSMTGMGGYTF.

The chain employs TRBV30 and TRBJ2-2, with D perhaps TRBD1 (5 bases). V lost 2 bases and J lost 4, with 11 bases in between. The germline gives CDR1 GTSNPN, CDR2 SVGIG (reference sequence). The CDR3 spans 14 residues. The CDR3 is CAWSRRQITGELFF. The DNA for the CDR3 is TGTGCCTGGAGTAGGAGACAGATCACCGGGGAGCTGTTTTTT.

This clonotype was detected ten times or more. CDR3 amino acids: CASPQETQYF. The CDR3 DNA is TGTGCCAGCCCACAAGAGACCCAGTACTTC. The chain couples TRBV18 to TRBJ2-5; D not resolved. The CDR3 contains 10 residues. V was pared by 8 bases and J by 2 bases, with 3 bases between. The germline CDR1 and CDR2 sequences are KGHSH and LQKENI.